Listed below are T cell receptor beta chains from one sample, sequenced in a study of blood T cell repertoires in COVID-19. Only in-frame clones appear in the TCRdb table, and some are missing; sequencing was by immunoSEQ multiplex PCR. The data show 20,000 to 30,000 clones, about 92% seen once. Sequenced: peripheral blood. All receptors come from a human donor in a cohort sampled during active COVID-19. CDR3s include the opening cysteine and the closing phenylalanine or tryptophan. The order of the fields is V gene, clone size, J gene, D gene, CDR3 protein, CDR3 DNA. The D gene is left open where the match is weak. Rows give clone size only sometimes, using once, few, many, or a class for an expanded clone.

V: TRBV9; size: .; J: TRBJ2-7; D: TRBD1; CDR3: CASSVAGTGNSYEQYF; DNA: TGTGCCAGCAGCGTAGCCGGGACAGGGAATTCCTACGAGCAGTACTTC
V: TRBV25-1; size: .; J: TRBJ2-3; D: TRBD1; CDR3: CASSDRLRGQDTDTQYF; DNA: TGTGCCAGCAGTGATCGCCTCAGGGGGCAGGACACAGATACGCAGTATTTT
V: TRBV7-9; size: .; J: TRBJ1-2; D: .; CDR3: CASSLGLSGGYTF; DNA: TGTGCCAGCAGCTTAGGACTATCGGGGGGCTACACCTTC
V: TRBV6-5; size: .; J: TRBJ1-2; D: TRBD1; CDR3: CASRVTTGGIYGYTF; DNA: TGTGCCAGCAGGGTAACGACAGGGGGCATATATGGCTACACCTTC
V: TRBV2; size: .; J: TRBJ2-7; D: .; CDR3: CASDETGFGEQYF; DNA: TGTGCCAGCGACGAAACAGGGTTTGGGGAGCAGTACTTC
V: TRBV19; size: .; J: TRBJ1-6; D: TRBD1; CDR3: CASSMADRASSPLHF; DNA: TGTGCCAGTAGTATGGCCGACAGGGCGAGTTCACCCCTCCACTTT
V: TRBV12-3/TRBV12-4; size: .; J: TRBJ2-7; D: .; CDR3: CASSLGGSYEQYF; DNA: TGTGCCAGCAGTTTAGGAGGCTCCTACGAGCAGTACTTC
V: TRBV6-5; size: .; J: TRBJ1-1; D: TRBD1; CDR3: CASSTGQGNTEAFF; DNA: TGTGCCAGCAGTACCGGACAGGGGAACACTGAAGCTTTCTTT
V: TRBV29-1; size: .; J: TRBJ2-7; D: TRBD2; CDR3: CSVEVVAGGNEQYF; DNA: TGCAGCGTTGAAGTGGTAGCGGGAGGCAACGAGCAGTACTTC
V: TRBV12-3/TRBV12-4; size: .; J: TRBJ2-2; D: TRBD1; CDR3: CASSTGVAGELFF; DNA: TGTGCCAGCAGTACAGGGGTGGCCGGGGAGCTGTTTTTT
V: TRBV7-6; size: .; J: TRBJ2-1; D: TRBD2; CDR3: CASSLVSGRGYNEQFF; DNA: TGTGCCAGCAGCTTAGTTAGCGGGAGGGGCTACAATGAGCAGTTCTTC
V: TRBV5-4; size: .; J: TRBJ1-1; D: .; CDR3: CASSPGSRWNTEAFF; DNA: TGTGCCAGCAGCCCAGGCAGTAGATGGAACACTGAAGCTTTCTTT
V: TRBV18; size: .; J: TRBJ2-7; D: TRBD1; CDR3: CASSQGQGTYEQYF; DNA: TGTGCCAGCTCACAGGGACAGGGAACTTACGAGCAGTACTTC
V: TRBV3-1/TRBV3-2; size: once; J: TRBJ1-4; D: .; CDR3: CASSQATGVNEKLFF; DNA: TGTGCCAGCAGCCAGGCAACCGGGGTTAATGAAAAACTGTTTTTT
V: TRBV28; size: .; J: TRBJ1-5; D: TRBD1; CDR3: CAIKTGLNQPQHF; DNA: TGTGCCATAAAGACAGGGCTAAATCAGCCCCAGCATTTT
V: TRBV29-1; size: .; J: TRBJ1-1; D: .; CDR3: CSVVAGIGEAFF; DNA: TGCAGCGTTGTAGCAGGGATAGGTGAAGCTTTCTTT
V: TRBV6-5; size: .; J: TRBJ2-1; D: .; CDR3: CASTANWSNEQFF; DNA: TGTGCCAGCACCGCGAACTGGTCCAATGAGCAGTTCTTC
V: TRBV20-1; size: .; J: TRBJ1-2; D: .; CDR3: CSARADGYTF; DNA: TGCAGTGCTAGGGCGGATGGCTACACCTTC
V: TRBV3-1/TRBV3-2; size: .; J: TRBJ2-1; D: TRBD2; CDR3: CASSPLAGGPYNEQFF; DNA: TGTGCCAGCAGCCCTTTAGCGGGAGGGCCCTACAATGAGCAGTTCTTC
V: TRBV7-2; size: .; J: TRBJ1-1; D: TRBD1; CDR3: CASSLGDRANTEAFF; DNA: TGTGCCAGCAGCTTAGGTGACAGGGCGAACACTGAAGCTTTCTTT
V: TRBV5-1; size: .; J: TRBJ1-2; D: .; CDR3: CASSFRQDRSGYTF; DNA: TGCGCCAGCAGCTTTCGACAGGACCGTAGCGGCTACACCTTC
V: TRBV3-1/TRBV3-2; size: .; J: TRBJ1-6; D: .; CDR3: CASSPDGSSPLHF; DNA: TGTGCCAGCAGCCCCGACGGGAGTTCACCCCTCCACTTT
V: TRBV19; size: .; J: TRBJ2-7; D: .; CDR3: CASSLQGGGYEQYF; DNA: TGTGCCAGTAGTTTACAGGGGGGGGGCTACGAGCAGTACTTC
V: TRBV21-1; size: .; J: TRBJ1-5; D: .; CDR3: CASSYGPGQGDSNQPQHF; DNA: TGTGCCAGCAGCTACGGGCCGGGACAGGGAGATAGCAATCAGCCCCAGCATTTT
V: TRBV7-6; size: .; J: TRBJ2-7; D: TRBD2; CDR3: CASSLGGLLAGNYEQYF; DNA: TGTGCCAGCAGCTTAGGAGGGTTGCTAGCGGGAAACTACGAGCAGTACTTC
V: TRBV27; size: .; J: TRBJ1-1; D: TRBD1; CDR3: CASSSGTGATEAFF; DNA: TGTGCCAGCAGTTCTGGGACAGGGGCCACTGAAGCTTTCTTT
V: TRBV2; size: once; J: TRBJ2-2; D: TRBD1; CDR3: CASSADRVAGELFF; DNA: TGTGCCAGCAGTGCCGACAGGGTGGCCGGGGAGCTGTTTTTT
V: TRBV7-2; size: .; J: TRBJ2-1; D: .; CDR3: CASSLKEGAGEQFF; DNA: TGTGCCAGCAGCTTAAAGGAGGGGGCGGGTGAGCAGTTCTTC
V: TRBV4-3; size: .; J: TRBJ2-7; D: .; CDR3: CASSQDTQRGEQYF; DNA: TGCGCCAGCAGCCAAGATACCCAAAGGGGGGAGCAGTACTTC
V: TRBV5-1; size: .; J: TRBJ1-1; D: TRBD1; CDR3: CASSTSPGTGGGYTEAFF; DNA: TGCGCCAGCAGCACGTCCCCCGGGACAGGGGGCGGATACACTGAAGCTTTCTTT
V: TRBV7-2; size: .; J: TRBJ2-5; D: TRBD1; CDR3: CASSPLRTGQETQYF; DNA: TGTGCCAGCAGCCCCCTTAGGACAGGGCAAGAGACCCAGTACTTC
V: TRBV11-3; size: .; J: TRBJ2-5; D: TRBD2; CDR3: CASKRLAASEETQYF; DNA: TGTGCCAGCAAAAGACTAGCGGCCTCGGAGGAGACCCAGTACTTC
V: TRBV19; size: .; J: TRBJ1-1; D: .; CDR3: CASSIGGKAFF; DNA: TGTGCCAGTAGTATTGGGGGGAAAGCTTTCTTT
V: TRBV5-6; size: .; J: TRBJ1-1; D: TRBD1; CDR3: CASSIWTGLGNTEAFF; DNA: TGTGCCAGCAGCATCTGGACAGGGCTGGGGAACACTGAAGCTTTCTTT
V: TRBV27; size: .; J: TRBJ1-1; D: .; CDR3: CASSLSPYLGQWGFEAFF; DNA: TGTGCCAGCAGTCTAAGCCCGTACCTGGGACAATGGGGCTTTGAAGCTTTCTTT
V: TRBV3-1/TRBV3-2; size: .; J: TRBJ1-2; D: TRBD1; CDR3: CASSQDIRAPGQPIYGYTF; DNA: TGTGCCAGCAGCCAAGATATAAGGGCTCCGGGACAGCCCATCTATGGCTACACCTTC
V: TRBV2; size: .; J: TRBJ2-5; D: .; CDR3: CASSGEPPGAQYF; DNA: TGTGCCAGCAGTGGAGAGCCCCCGGGGGCCCAGTACTTC
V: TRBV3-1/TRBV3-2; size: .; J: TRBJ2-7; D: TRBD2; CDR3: CASSQGNRGLAGGEQYF; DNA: TGTGCCAGCAGCCAAGGAAATAGGGGACTAGCGGGAGGCGAGCAGTACTTC
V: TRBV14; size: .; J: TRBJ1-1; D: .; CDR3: CASSQDYNTEAFF; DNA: TGTGCCAGCAGCCAAGACTATAACACTGAAGCTTTCTTT
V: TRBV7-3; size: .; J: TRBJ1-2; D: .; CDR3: CASSLTGGRGYTF; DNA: TGTGCCAGCAGCTTAACAGGCGGGAGAGGCTACACCTTC
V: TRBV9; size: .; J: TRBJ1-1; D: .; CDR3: CASSAGTLNTEAFF; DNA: TGTGCCAGCAGCGCGGGGACACTCAACACTGAAGCTTTCTTT
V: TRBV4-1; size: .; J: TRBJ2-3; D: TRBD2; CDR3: CASRQPGLAGGPSDTQYF; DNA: TGCGCCAGCAGACAGCCGGGACTAGCGGGGGGGCCATCAGATACGCAGTATTTT
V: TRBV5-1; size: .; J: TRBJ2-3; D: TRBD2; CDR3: CASSPRTSGLDTQYF; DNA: TGCGCCAGCAGCCCGCGGACTAGCGGGTTAGATACGCAGTATTTT
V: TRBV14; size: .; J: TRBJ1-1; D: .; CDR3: CASSPMFGAGGLNTEAFF; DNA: TGTGCCAGCAGCCCTATGTTCGGGGCCGGGGGGTTGAACACTGAAGCTTTCTTT